These 21 T cell receptor beta chains share one sample of origin, sequenced in a study of regulatory T cells in long-lasting Graves disease. The TCR beta library used iRepertoire HTBI primers with Arm-PCR amplification of CDR3. TCRdb re-called the multiplex PCR reads through MiXCR, storing one row per CDR3 protein. Of 500,000 or so distinct CDR3 sequences listed, 12% to 15% are singletons. Time point defined: newly diagnosed GD, antithyroid drugs for less than 3 months. PBMC-extracted RNA yielded the TCR library. In addition, the sample was reused for a study of T cells in Graves' hyperthyroidism and ophthalmopathy.

Sequencing used peripheral blood mononuclear cells (PBMCs), obtained at new diagnosis, from a patient treated with antithyroid drugs. The receptors were sampled from a woman aged 45-65 years with Graves disease.

This clonotype has ten or more counts. The V and J genes are TRBV11-2 and TRBJ2-1; 7 bases fit TRBD1. The V gene's germline CDR1 is SGHAT and CDR2 FQNNGV. Trimming cost V 3 bases and J 5 bases; bases outside gene matches: 16. The CDR3 totals 18 residues. The CDR3 region is CASSFRPPGTDLNNEQFF. The CDR3 nucleotides are TGTGCCAGCAGCTTTAGACCGCCCGGGACAGATTTGAACAATGAGCAGTTCTTC.

V is TRBV10-3 and J is TRBJ2-2; 14 bases align to TRBD2. The trim removed 6 bases at V and 3 bases at J, leaving 6 bases unmatched. The CDR3 runs to 17 residues. Germline V gene sequence: CDR1 ENHRY, CDR2 SYGVKD. DNA for the CDR3: TGTGCCATCAGCCCGGGACTAGCGGGAGTTGACACCGGGGAGCTGTTTTTT. Protein: CAISPGLAGVDTGELFF.

The chain carries TRBV29-1 and TRBJ1-4; D is possibly TRBD1 (5 bases). Trimming pared 6 bases from V and 3 bases from J, leaving 14 bases between. The CDR3 extends over 14 amino acids. CDR1 is SQVTM and CDR2 is ANQGSEA in the germline V gene. This chain's CDR3 is CSVKSGGANEKLFF. Here the CDR3 DNA reads TGCAGCGTAAAAAGTGGAGGGGCTAATGAAAAACTGTTTTTT.

The rearrangement links TRBV5-1 to TRBJ2-7; D is unclear. Per germline, CDR1 SGHRS and CDR2 YFSETQ. Between the trimmed V and J ends, which lost 2 bases and 6 bases, there was a span of 15 bases. The CDR3 is made up of 14 amino acids. This CDR3 is CASSFLHGRREQYF. For the CDR3, the DNA is TGCGCCAGCAGCTTCCTACACGGGCGGCGCGAGCAGTACTTC. The whole variable domain, filled in from reference TRBV5-1 and TRBJ2-7, reads KAGVTQTPRYLIKTRGQQVTLSCSPISGHRSVSWYQQTPGQGLQFLFEYFSETQRNKGNFPGRFSGRQFSNSRSEMNVSTLELGDSALYLCASSFLHGRREQYFGPGTRLTVT.

This clonotype was detected ten times or more. The chain joins TRBV20-1 to TRBJ1-5; no reliable D call. Trimming removed 2 bases at V and 5 bases at J, with 10 bases between. The CDR3 is made up of 13 amino acids. Germline lookup yields CDR1 DFQATT and CDR2 SNEGSKA (reference sequence). CDR3 sequence reads: CSARRQRDQPQHF. In nucleotides, the CDR3 is TGCAGTGCTAGACGCCAGCGGGATCAGCCCCAGCATTTT.

V is TRBV20-1 and J is TRBJ2-5, with D tentatively TRBD2 (5 bases). Trimming cost V 1 base and J 4 bases, with 16 bases left between them. Germline V gene data show CDR1 as DFQATT and CDR2 as SNEGSKA (reference sequence). This CDR3 has 15 residues. The chain's CDR3 is CSARASETGTETQYF. The DNA of the CDR3 is TGCAGTGCTAGAGCCTCCGAGACGGGAACAGAGACCCAGTACTTC.

This clonotype showed up many times. V is TRBV28 and J is TRBJ2-6; D may be TRBD1 (5 bases). Germline V gene data show CDR1 as MDHEN and CDR2 as SYDVKM. This CDR3 is built from 16 residues. Trimming left V 3 bases short and J 0 bases short, with 9 bases between. CDR3 residues: CASSFPGFSGANVLTF. The CDR3 DNA is TGTGCCAGCAGTTTCCCAGGGTTCTCTGGGGCCAACGTCCTGACTTTC.

This clonotype was recorded a few times. This chain uses TRBV19 with TRBJ2-7; 10 bases agree with TRBD2. The ends lost 3 bases at V and 4 bases at J; junction bases unmatched: 3. The germline CDR1 and CDR2 sequences are LNHDA and SQIVND (reference sequence). CDR3 length: 14 amino acids. CDR3 in amino acids: CASSMLAGAYEQYF. The CDR3 DNA reads TGTGCCAGTAGTATGCTAGCGGGAGCATACGAGCAGTACTTC.

This clonotype was seen a handful of times. The chain links TRBV3-1 to TRBJ1-6; 9 bases fit TRBD1. Germline V gives CDR1 LGHDT, CDR2 YNNKEL (reference sequence). The ends lost 4 bases at V and 9 bases at J; junction bases unmatched: 7. The CDR3 length is 15 residues. CDR3 loop: CASSPRTGDSSPLHF. CDR3 DNA sequence: TGTGCCAGCAGCCCCCGGACAGGGGACTCTTCACCCCTCCACTTT.

V and J are TRBV7-9 and TRBJ2-4; perhaps TRBD2 as D (5 bases). In germline, CDR1 is SEHNR, CDR2 FQNEAQ (reference sequence). The CDR3 consists of 16 residues. The V and J ends lost 8 bases and 3 bases respectively, with 20 bases between them. The CDR3 is CASSPFAGLVKNIQYF. DNA for the CDR3: TGTGCCAGCTCCCCCTTTGCAGGACTCGTCAAAAACATTCAGTACTTC.

V gene TRBV11-2 combines with J gene TRBJ1-1, with no clear D. V shed 1 base and J shed 4 bases, with 7 bases lying between them. In germline, CDR1 is SGHAT, CDR2 FQNNGV. CDR3 size: 13 residues. The CDR3 region has the DNA TGTGCCAGCAGCTTAGGGCAGCTCACTGAAGCTTTCTTT. Encoded protein: CASSLGQLTEAFF.

This clonotype was counted ten times or more. This chain joins TRBV7-2 and TRBJ2-7; weak D call: TRBD2 (6 bases). From germline, CDR1 is SGHTA and CDR2 FQGNSA. The V end lost 0 bases, the J end lost 1 base, and 13 bases lay between the germline ends. The CDR3 contains 16 residues. The CDR3 DNA follows: TGTGCCAGCAGCTTAGCATCGGGGGATGAATCCTACGAGCAGTACTTC. Translation: CASSLASGDESYEQYF.

This clonotype was detected many times. V and J are TRBV5-1 and TRBJ1-1, with a weak D call TRBD1 (5 bases). Trimming left V 2 bases short and J 5 bases short, with 10 bases between. From germline, CDR1 is SGHRS and CDR2 YFSETQ. CDR3 length: 13 residues. This CDR3 reads CASSFLGTTEAFF. Written as DNA, the CDR3 is TGCGCCAGCAGCTTTCTCGGGACGACTGAAGCTTTCTTT.

Turning to this clonotype: Since a far larger clone is one base different, this is likely a read error. The chain couples TRBV28 to TRBJ1-1; unclear D gene. This CDR3 contains 9 residues. Trimming pared 6 bases from V and 8 bases from J, leaving 4 bases between. Germline loops: CDR1 MDHEN, CDR2 SYDVKM. This chain's CDR3 is CASSDEAFF. The CDR3 DNA follows: TGTGCCAGCAGCGACGAAGCTTTCTTT.

This clonotype occurred many times. The chain has TRBV18 and TRBJ1-1, with a tentative D call TRBD1 (6 bases). CDR3 length equals 15 residues. The V gene's germline CDR1 is KGHSH and CDR2 LQKENI. Between the trimmed V and J ends, which lost 3 bases and 2 bases, there was a span of 13 bases. CDR3 coding DNA: TGTGCCAGCTCACCTGAAGGACAGCCAAACACTGAAGCTTTCTTT. It specifies CASSPEGQPNTEAFF.

This clonotype was counted ten times or more. V gene TRBV27 combines with J gene TRBJ2-3, with TRBD2 matching 8 bases. This CDR3 has 14 residues. V gave up 6 bases and J gave up 0 bases; unmatched junction bases: 2. The germline V gene has CDR1 MNHEY and CDR2 SMNVEV (reference sequence). The CDR3 nucleotides read TGTGCCAGCAGGTTAGCGGGAAGCACAGATACGCAGTATTTT. It is translated as CASRLAGSTDTQYF.

There are a few counts of this clonotype. V and J are TRBV10-3 and TRBJ2-7; D may be TRBD1 or TRBD2 (5 bases each). Germline CDR1 reads ENHRY; CDR2 reads SYGVKD. The CDR3 consists of 16 residues. V was shortened by 3 bases and J by 12 bases, with 27 bases between the two germline ends. CDR3: CAISDPREPGRDEGYF. The DNA of the CDR3 is TGTGCCATCAGTGACCCGAGGGAGCCAGGGCGAGACGAGGGGTACTTC.

At least ten counts were recorded for this clonotype. The DNA of the CDR3 is TGTGCCAGCAGCCAAGTTCAGGGGGTAGTTAGTCAGCCCCAGCATTTT. Protein product: CASSQVQGVVSQPQHF. J is TRBJ1-5 and V is TRBV4-2, with 7 bases that match TRBD1. Trimming at V came to 1 base and at J to 6 bases, leaving 9 bases not matched to a gene. Looked up from germline, CDR1 is LGHNA and CDR2 is YNFKEQ. The CDR3 covers 16 residues.

Ten or more counts support this clonotype. The chain carries TRBV5-6 and TRBJ2-1; TRBD1 agrees at 7 bases. Per the germline V gene, CDR1 is SGHDT and CDR2 is YYEEEE. Trimming cost V 3 bases and J 7 bases; bases outside gene matches: 7. The length of the CDR3 is 14 residues. The CDR3 DNA reads as TGTGCCAGCAGCTACCGGGACAGACGGAATGAGCAGTTCTTC. This translates into CASSYRDRRNEQFF. Supplemented by reference TRBV5-6 and TRBJ2-1, the full variable domain reads DAGVTQSPTHLIKTRGQQVTLRCSPKSGHDTVSWYQQALGQGPQFIFQYYEEEERQRGNFPDRFSGHQFPNYSSELNVNALLLGDSALYLCASSYRDRRNEQFFGPGTRLTVL.

This clonotype was seen repeatedly, ten times or more. The J gene is TRBJ2-3, the V gene TRBV13; TRBD2 matches 8 bases. CDR1 and CDR2 from the germline V gene are PRHDT and FYEKMQ (reference sequence). With 5 bases clipped from V and 4 bases from J, the junction kept 8 bases outside the gene matches. The CDR3 sequence is 15 residues long. The CDR3 nucleotides are TGTGCCAGCAGCCCCAGCGGGAGTCTCGCAGATACGCAGTATTTT. This sequence encodes CASSPSGSLADTQYF. Based on the CDR3 plus reference TRBV13 and TRBJ2-3, the full variable domain is AAGVIQSPRHLIKEKRETATLKCYPIPRHDTVYWYQQGPGQDPQFLISFYEKMQSDKGSIPDRFSAQQFSDYHSELNMSSLELGDSALYFCASSPSGSLADTQYFGPGTRLTVL.

This clonotype was found many times. The chain links TRBV2 to TRBJ2-1; D is unclear. The germline V gene has CDR1 SNHLY and CDR2 FYNNEI. V lost 5 bases to trimming and J lost 9 bases, with 8 bases between them. The CDR3 extends over 11 amino acids. CDR3 region: CASSFVGEQFF. The CDR3 DNA sequence: TGTGCCAGCAGTTTTGTCGGTGAGCAGTTCTTC.